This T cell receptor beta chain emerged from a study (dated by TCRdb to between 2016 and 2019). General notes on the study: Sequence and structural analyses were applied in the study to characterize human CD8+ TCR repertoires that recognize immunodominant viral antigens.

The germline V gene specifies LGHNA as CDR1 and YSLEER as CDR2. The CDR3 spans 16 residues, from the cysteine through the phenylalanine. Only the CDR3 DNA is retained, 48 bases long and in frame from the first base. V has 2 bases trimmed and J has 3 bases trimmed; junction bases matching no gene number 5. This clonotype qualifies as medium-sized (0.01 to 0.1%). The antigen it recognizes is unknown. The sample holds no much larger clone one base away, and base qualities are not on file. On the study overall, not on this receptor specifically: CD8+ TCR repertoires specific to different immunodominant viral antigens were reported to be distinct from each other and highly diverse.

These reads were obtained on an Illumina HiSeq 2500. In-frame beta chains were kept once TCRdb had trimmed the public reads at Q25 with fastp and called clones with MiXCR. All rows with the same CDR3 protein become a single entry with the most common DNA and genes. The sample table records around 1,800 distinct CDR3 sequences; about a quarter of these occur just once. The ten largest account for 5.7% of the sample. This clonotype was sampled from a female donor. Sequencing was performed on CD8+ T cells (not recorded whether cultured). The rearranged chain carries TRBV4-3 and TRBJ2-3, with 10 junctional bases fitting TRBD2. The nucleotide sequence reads TGCGCCAGCAGCCAACTCCTAGCGGGAGTAACAGATACGCAGTATTTT. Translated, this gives CASSQLLAGVTDTQYF.